Reported below is one T cell receptor (beta chain). Assay used: immunoSEQ multiplex PCR; TCRdb lists only in-frame clones, some missing. The repertoire consists of approximately 500,000 clones, with around 89% occurring once and the leading ten covering about 2%. These data originate in a study of blood T cell repertoires in COVID-19. The V end was cut by 1 base, the J end by 2 bases, with 8 bases between. The CDR3 extends over 14 amino acids. Looked up from germline, CDR1 is SGHAT and CDR2 is FQNNGV. The V gene is TRBV11-2, the J gene TRBJ1-2; D unclear. This receptor was taken from a middle-aged woman who had recovered from COVID-19. The sequenced sample consisted of PBMCs or T cells enriched from blood (not recorded which). The CDR3 region has the DNA TGTGCCAGCAGCTTAGTTGCACAAAACTATGGCTACACCTTC. This gives the protein CASSLVAQNYGYTF.